These 15 T cell receptor beta chains were sequenced from one sample in a study of T cell responses to AZD1222 COVID-19 vaccine. TCRdb keeps only in-frame clones here, not all; method: immunoSEQ multiplex PCR. The sample comprises about 100,000 clones, 80% to 95% of which are singletons, and 1.5% to 2% rests with the top ten. The specimen comprised peripheral blood, sampled on day 0 of AZD1222 vaccination. These TCRs come from an adult in good health.

This chain joins TRBV6-5 and TRBJ1-2; TRBD1 is a possible D gene (5 bases). The CDR3 contains 14 residues. Trimming cost V 2 bases and J 3 bases, with 10 bases left between them. Germline V CDR1 and CDR2: MNHEY, SVGAGI. The CDR3 is CASSYGQGDYGYTF. The CDR3 nucleotides read TGTGCCAGCAGTTACGGGCAGGGTGACTATGGCTACACCTTC.

This rearrangement joins TRBV3-1 (or the pseudogene TRBV3-2) to TRBJ2-3; D possibly corresponds to TRBD2 (6 bases). V gave up 4 bases and J gave up 4 bases, with 12 bases separating them. This CDR3 contains 14 residues. Germline V gene lookup returns CDR1 LGHDT and CDR2 YNNKEL (reference sequence). CDR3 coding DNA: TGTGCCAGCAGCCCCTCGGGGAGGCCAGATACGCAGTATTTT. As protein: CASSPSGRPDTQYF.

The chain employs TRBV24-1 and TRBJ1-4, with 12 bases identical to TRBD1. V shed 4 bases, J shed 7 bases, and the junction held 12 bases outside the gene matches. Germline V gene lookup returns CDR1 KGHDR and CDR2 SFDVKD. The CDR3 has 18 residues. CDR3 sequence reads: CATSDSRDRGRIGEKLFF. The CDR3 bases are TGTGCCACCAGTGACTCCAGGGACAGGGGGCGCATAGGTGAAAAACTGTTTTTT.

The CDR3: CASSWTSWYEQYF. The CDR3 DNA is TGTGCCAGCAGCTGGACTAGCTGGTACGAGCAGTACTTC. This chain connects TRBV2 to TRBJ2-7, with 8 bases that match TRBD2. The V segment lost 6 bases and the J segment 4 bases; nucleotides outside the gene matches: 5. Per the germline V gene, CDR1 is SNHLY and CDR2 is FYNNEI. The CDR3 contains 13 residues.

V and J are TRBV2 and TRBJ2-7; TRBD1 or TRBD2 may be the D gene (5 bases each). Germline lookup yields CDR1 SNHLY and CDR2 FYNNEI. This CDR3 region has 17 residues. Trimming took 2 bases from V and 3 from J, leaving 20 bases between them. The CDR3: CASSEWIWGSRFYEQYF. The CDR3 bases are TGTGCCAGCAGTGAATGGATATGGGGGAGTAGGTTCTACGAGCAGTACTTC.

The J gene is TRBJ1-5, the V gene TRBV2; the match to TRBD1 covers 7 bases. CDR1 is SNHLY and CDR2 is FYNNEI in the germline V gene. The CDR3 extends over 15 amino acids. Trimming cost V 8 bases and J 7 bases; bases outside gene matches: 14. The chain's CDR3 is CASHKNGQALQPQHF. The CDR3 DNA sequence: TGTGCCAGCCACAAGAATGGACAGGCTTTACAGCCCCAGCATTTT.

The V gene is TRBV13, the J gene TRBJ2-7, with 9 positions matching TRBD2. With V trimmed by 5 bases and J by 9 bases, 17 bases remained unmatched. The CDR3 is 16 residues long. Per germline, CDR1 PRHDT and CDR2 FYEKMQ (reference sequence). The CDR3 coding sequence is TGTGCCAGCAGCAGAACCAAGCGGGAGGCCCAGATGACGCAGTACTTC. Translated, it gives CASSRTKREAQMTQYF. Using reference TRBV13 and TRBJ2-7 for the parts outside the CDR3, the full variable domain is AAGVIQSPRHLIKEKRETATLKCYPIPRHDTVYWYQQGPGQDPQFLISFYEKMQSDKGSIPDRFSAQQFSDYHSELNMSSLELGDSALYFCASSRTKREAQMTQYFGPGTRLTVT.

This clone showed up many times. The chain's CDR3 is CASSESGGGTDTQYF. As DNA, the CDR3 is TGTGCCAGCAGTGAAAGCGGGGGTGGCACAGATACGCAGTATTTT. This chain uses TRBV6-4 with TRBJ2-3; 8 positions agree with TRBD2. V trimming: 3 bases; J trimming: 1 base; junction bases outside the gene matches: 3. Germline-derived CDR1 and CDR2 are MRHNA and SNTAGT. The CDR3 runs to 15 residues.

This chain uses TRBV29-1 with TRBJ1-2, with a weak D call TRBD1 (5 bases). The length of the CDR3 is 12 residues. The germline CDR1 and CDR2 sequences are SQVTM and ANQGSEA. Deletions cut 6 bases from V and 4 bases from J, with 12 bases between. For the CDR3, the DNA is TGCAGCGTAGGGGTAGGGAGCTATGGCTACACCTTC. Protein product: CSVGVGSYGYTF.

This sequence joins TRBV12-3 or TRBV12-4 and TRBJ2-5; the D gene is possibly TRBD2 (6 bases). The ends were cut back, 11 bases at V and 5 bases at J, with 15 bases in the middle. The CDR3 runs to 12 residues. CDR3 residues: CASGGGRETQYF. As DNA, the CDR3 is TGTGCCTCGGGTGGAGGGAGGGAGACCCAGTACTTC.

The chain links TRBV3-1 (or the pseudogene TRBV3-2) to TRBJ2-5, with 7 bases lining up with TRBD2. CDR3 length: 15 residues. Per germline, CDR1 LGHDT and CDR2 YNNKEL (reference sequence). The V segment lost 0 bases and the J segment 12 bases; nucleotides outside the gene matches: 13. The CDR3 region has the DNA TGTGCCAGCAGCCAAGAGCCTACCTCCGGGGGGACGAAGTACTTC. Amino acids: CASSQEPTSGGTKYF.

This clone has a handful of counts. The genes are TRBV13 and TRBJ1-5, with no clear D. V lost 0 bases to trimming and J lost 9 bases, with 6 bases between them. Looked up from germline, CDR1 is PRHDT and CDR2 is FYEKMQ (reference sequence). The CDR3 is 12 residues long. This CDR3 is CASSLGRLPQHF. The CDR3 DNA follows: TGTGCCAGCAGCTTAGGCCGACTGCCCCAGCATTTT.

This clone was found a few times. The J gene is TRBJ2-7, the V gene TRBV6-6; 16 nucleotides line up with TRBD2. Germline-derived CDR1 and CDR2 are MNHNY and SVGAGI (reference sequence). There are 17 residues in the CDR3. The J segment lost 3 bases and the V segment lost 5 bases, leaving 7 bases of the junction unmatched. DNA for the CDR3: TGTGCCAGCAGTCCCGGGACTAGCGGGAGGGCCTTCTACGAGCAGTACTTC. Its translation is CASSPGTSGRAFYEQYF.

This chain joins TRBV19 and TRBJ1-5, with D perhaps TRBD1 (6 bases). Germline assignment: CDR1 LNHDA and CDR2 SQIVND (reference sequence). Trimming removed 5 bases from V and 9 bases from J, with 11 bases in between. This CDR3 region has 12 residues. The CDR3 region has the DNA TGTGCCAGTAGTCACAGGGAAGTGCCCCAGCATTTT. This encodes CASSHREVPQHF.

Remarks on this clone: Distinct nucleotide sequences in the sample also encode this CDR3. V and J are TRBV20-1 and TRBJ2-3; D not certain. The germline CDR1 and CDR2 sequences are DFQATT and SNEGSKA (reference sequence). The germline V and J ends were trimmed by 3 bases and 4 bases, with 2 bases remaining between them. This CDR3 comprises 10 residues. CDR3 region: CSARADTQYF. The CDR3 bases are TGCAGTGCTAGGGCAGATACGCAGTATTTT.